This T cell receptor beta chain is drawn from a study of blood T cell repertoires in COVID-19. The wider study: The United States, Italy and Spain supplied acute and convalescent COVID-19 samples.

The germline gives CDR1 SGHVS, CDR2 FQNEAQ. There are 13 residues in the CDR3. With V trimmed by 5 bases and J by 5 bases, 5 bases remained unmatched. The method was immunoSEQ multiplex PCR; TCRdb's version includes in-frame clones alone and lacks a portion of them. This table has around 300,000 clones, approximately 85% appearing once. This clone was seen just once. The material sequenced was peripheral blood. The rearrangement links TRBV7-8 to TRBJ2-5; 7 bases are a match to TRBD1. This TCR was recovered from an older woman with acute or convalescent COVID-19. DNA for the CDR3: TGTGCCAGCAGCCCTGACAGGGTTGAGACCCAGTACTTC. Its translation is CASSPDRVETQYF.